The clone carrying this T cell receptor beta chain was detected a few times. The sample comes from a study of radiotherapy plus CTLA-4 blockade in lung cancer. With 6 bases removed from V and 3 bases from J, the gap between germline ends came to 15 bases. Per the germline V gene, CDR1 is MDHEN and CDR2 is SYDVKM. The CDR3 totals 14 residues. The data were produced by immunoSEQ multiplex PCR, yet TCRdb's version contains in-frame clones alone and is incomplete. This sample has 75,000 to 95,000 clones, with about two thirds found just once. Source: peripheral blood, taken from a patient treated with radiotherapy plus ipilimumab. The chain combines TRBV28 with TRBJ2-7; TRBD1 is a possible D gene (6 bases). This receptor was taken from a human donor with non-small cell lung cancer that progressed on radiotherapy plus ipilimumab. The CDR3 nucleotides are TGTGCCAGCAGCCTACAGGGTTGGGTCTACGAGCAGTACTTC. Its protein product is CASSLQGWVYEQYF.